A single sample is the source of the 2 T cell receptor beta chains below, sequenced in a study of blood T cell repertoires in COVID-19. The repertoire was sequenced with immunoSEQ multiplex PCR; TCRdb's copy has only in-frame clones and lacks some. The table shows about 240,000 clones, with approximately 82% occurring only once. Sample: peripheral blood. These receptors all stem from a man aged 30 to 45 who had recovered from COVID-19.

The chain has TRBV2 and TRBJ2-7; D is possibly TRBD2 (6 bases). Per the germline V gene, CDR1 is SNHLY and CDR2 is FYNNEI. This CDR3 contains 12 residues. V was pared by 6 bases and J by 2 bases, with 8 bases between. As DNA, the CDR3 is TGTGCCAGCAGCGGACTACCCTACGAGCAGTACTTC. Protein sequence: CASSGLPYEQYF.

In its sample, this clone was seen a few times. The chain joins TRBV6-1 to TRBJ1-3; D gene uncertain. Germline values: CDR1 MNHNS, CDR2 SASEGT. The CDR3 contains 16 residues. V was trimmed by 4 bases and J by 0 bases, leaving 13 bases between them. The CDR3 DNA follows: TGTGCCAGCAGTGTCGGAGGATTCTCCTCTGGAAACACCATATATTTT. This gives the protein CASSVGGFSSGNTIYF.